The T cell receptor beta chain under discussion was sequenced for a study of PD-1 blockade in classical Hodgkin lymphoma. Study results and caveats: Why the repertoires differ is still unclear, perhaps disease activity or prior therapy. Lower baseline TCR diversity was reported for newly diagnosed patients than for healthy donors.

The time point is: newly diagnosed, previously untreated cHL patient sample. The authors compared against newly diagnosed, untreated classical Hodgkin lymphoma PBMCs. Assay: immunoSEQ multiplex PCR; the TCRdb copy retains only in-frame clones and omits some. The sample lists tens of thousands of clones, roughly 88% seen once, with 4.9% in the top ten. Details on this clone: Antigen specificity is unknown.

The CDR3 loop spans 15 amino acids. The germline gives CDR1 SGHRS, CDR2 YFSETQ. The germline V and J ends were trimmed by 1 base and 1 base, with 11 bases remaining between them. This chain connects TRBV5-1 to TRBJ2-5; D unresolved. This TCR came from a human donor with classical Hodgkin lymphoma. The specimen was peripheral blood mononuclear cells (PBMCs). The CDR3 DNA is TGCGCCAGCAGCTTGAGTCTACGGTCCCAAGAGACCCAGTACTTC. Amino acid sequence: CASSLSLRSQETQYF.